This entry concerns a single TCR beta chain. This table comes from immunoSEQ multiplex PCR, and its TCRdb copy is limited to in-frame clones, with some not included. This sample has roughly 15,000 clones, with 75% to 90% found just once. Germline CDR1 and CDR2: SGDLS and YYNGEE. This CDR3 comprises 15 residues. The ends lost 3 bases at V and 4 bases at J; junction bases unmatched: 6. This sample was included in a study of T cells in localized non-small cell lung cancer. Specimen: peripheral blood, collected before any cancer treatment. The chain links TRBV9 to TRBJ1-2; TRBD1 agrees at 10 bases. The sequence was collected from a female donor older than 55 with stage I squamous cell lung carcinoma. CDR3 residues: CASSAWDRGSYGYTF. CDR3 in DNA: TGTGCCAGCAGCGCCTGGGACAGGGGATCCTATGGCTACACCTTC.